This is a list of T cell receptor beta chains from one sample in a study of CD8+ T cells in alopecia areata. Clones were sequenced by immunoSEQ multiplex PCR, and TCRdb holds only the in-frame ones, with some missing. The table includes about 110,000 clones, 45% to 60% detected once. The sequencing input was NKG2D-low CD8+ T cells sorted from blood. The source is a human donor with alopecia areata. Both conserved end residues are part of each CDR3. D genes are given only for firm matches. A clone size is listed for some rows: how often the clone was seen (once, few, many), or a class if it is expanded.

v_call: TRBV27
clone_size: -
j_call: TRBJ1-5
d_call: -
cdr3_aa: CASSPGSQPQHF
cdr3_nt: TGTGCCAGCAGTCCGGGATCTCAGCCCCAGCATTTT

v_call: TRBV25-1
clone_size: few
j_call: TRBJ2-5
d_call: TRBD1
cdr3_aa: CASSIRQGARETQYF
cdr3_nt: TGTGCCAGCAGTATTAGACAGGGGGCCAGGGAGACCCAGTACTTC

v_call: TRBV29-1
clone_size: few
j_call: TRBJ2-2
d_call: -
cdr3_aa: CSVQYTGELFF
cdr3_nt: TGCAGCGTACAGTACACCGGGGAGCTGTTTTTT

v_call: TRBV29-1
clone_size: few
j_call: TRBJ2-7
d_call: -
cdr3_aa: CSTRDGYYEQYF
cdr3_nt: TGCAGCACCCGGGACGGATACTACGAGCAGTACTTC

v_call: TRBV4-1
clone_size: few
j_call: TRBJ2-7
d_call: -
cdr3_aa: CASSQGTPPYEQYF
cdr3_nt: TGCGCCAGCAGCCAAGGAACACCCCCATACGAGCAGTACTTC

v_call: TRBV2
clone_size: -
j_call: TRBJ1-5
d_call: -
cdr3_aa: CASSGASNQPQHF
cdr3_nt: TGTGCCAGCAGTGGGGCTAGCAATCAGCCCCAGCATTTT

v_call: TRBV14
clone_size: -
j_call: TRBJ2-1
d_call: TRBD2
cdr3_aa: CASSQAWGGNEQFF
cdr3_nt: TGTGCCAGCAGCCAAGCGTGGGGGGGCAATGAGCAGTTCTTC

v_call: TRBV7-2
clone_size: -
j_call: TRBJ2-1
d_call: -
cdr3_aa: CASSLRPPTSFSYNEQFF
cdr3_nt: TGTGCCAGCAGCTTAAGACCCCCTACTTCGTTCTCCTACAATGAGCAGTTCTTC

v_call: TRBV5-1
clone_size: -
j_call: TRBJ2-1
d_call: TRBD2
cdr3_aa: CASSLGGTSGINEQFF
cdr3_nt: TGCGCCAGCAGCTTGGGCGGGACTAGCGGTATCAATGAGCAGTTCTTC

v_call: TRBV21-1
clone_size: -
j_call: TRBJ2-7
d_call: -
cdr3_aa: CASQTPGTTNVEQYF
cdr3_nt: TGTGCCAGCCAAACCCCCGGGACAACAAACGTAGAGCAGTACTTC

v_call: TRBV11-2
clone_size: -
j_call: TRBJ2-3
d_call: -
cdr3_aa: CASSSRTVTDTQYF
cdr3_nt: TGTGCCAGCAGCTCGCGGACAGTCACAGATACGCAGTATTTT

v_call: TRBV30
clone_size: -
j_call: TRBJ2-4
d_call: -
cdr3_aa: CAWSVGELKNIQYF
cdr3_nt: TGTGCCTGGAGTGTTGGCGAGCTCAAAAACATTCAGTACTTC

v_call: TRBV6-5
clone_size: once
j_call: TRBJ1-1
d_call: TRBD1
cdr3_aa: CASSSPRQGDTEAFF
cdr3_nt: TGTGCCAGCAGTTCCCCACGACAGGGGGACACTGAAGCTTTCTTT

v_call: TRBV7-9
clone_size: -
j_call: TRBJ2-6
d_call: TRBD1
cdr3_aa: CASSLQGVGGANVLTF
cdr3_nt: TGTGCCAGCAGCCTCCAGGGGGTCGGTGGGGCCAACGTCCTGACTTTC

v_call: TRBV6-6
clone_size: -
j_call: TRBJ2-1
d_call: -
cdr3_aa: CASSYTLGQGVNEQFF
cdr3_nt: TGTGCCAGCAGTTACACGTTGGGCCAGGGTGTGAATGAGCAGTTCTTC

v_call: TRBV10-1
clone_size: few
j_call: TRBJ2-3
d_call: -
cdr3_aa: CASSSAGWDTQYF
cdr3_nt: TGCGCCAGCAGTTCTGCCGGTTGGGATACGCAGTATTTT

v_call: TRBV9
clone_size: few
j_call: TRBJ2-5
d_call: -
cdr3_aa: CASSEVPGETQYF
cdr3_nt: TGTGCCAGCAGCGAGGTCCCGGGGGAGACCCAGTACTTC

v_call: TRBV7-9
clone_size: -
j_call: TRBJ1-1
d_call: TRBD1
cdr3_aa: CASDGQGKIMNTEAFF
cdr3_nt: TGTGCCAGCGACGGACAGGGAAAGATCATGAACACTGAAGCTTTCTTT

v_call: TRBV7-7
clone_size: -
j_call: TRBJ2-5
d_call: -
cdr3_aa: CASSPRLVRETQYF
cdr3_nt: TGTGCTAGCAGCCCCCGACTAGTTCGAGAGACCCAGTACTTC

v_call: TRBV27
clone_size: once
j_call: TRBJ1-4
d_call: TRBD1
cdr3_aa: CASSPGQEKLFF
cdr3_nt: TGTGCCAGCAGTCCGGGACAGGAAAAACTGTTTTTT

v_call: TRBV27
clone_size: -
j_call: TRBJ1-1
d_call: -
cdr3_aa: CASSGRTEAFF
cdr3_nt: TGTGCCAGCAGTGGACGGACTGAAGCTTTCTTT

v_call: TRBV30
clone_size: -
j_call: TRBJ2-7
d_call: -
cdr3_aa: CAWSLTVTTYEQYF
cdr3_nt: TGTGCCTGGAGTTTGACGGTGACGACCTACGAGCAGTACTTC

v_call: TRBV20-1
clone_size: few
j_call: TRBJ2-1
d_call: -
cdr3_aa: CSLDDRNEQFF
cdr3_nt: TGCAGTTTGGACGACCGCAATGAGCAGTTCTTC

v_call: TRBV7-9
clone_size: -
j_call: TRBJ2-4
d_call: -
cdr3_aa: CASRPEGPGNIQYF
cdr3_nt: TGTGCCAGCAGGCCGGAGGGGCCGGGAAACATTCAGTACTTC

v_call: TRBV27
clone_size: -
j_call: TRBJ1-3
d_call: -
cdr3_aa: CASSLYPPGRSSGNTIYF
cdr3_nt: TGTGCCAGCAGTTTATACCCCCCGGGGCGCAGCTCTGGAAACACCATATATTTT

v_call: TRBV13
clone_size: few
j_call: TRBJ2-1
d_call: TRBD1
cdr3_aa: CASSRDRGYNEQFF
cdr3_nt: TGTGCCAGCAGCCGGGACAGGGGTTACAATGAGCAGTTCTTC

v_call: TRBV7-9
clone_size: -
j_call: TRBJ1-1
d_call: -
cdr3_aa: CASSLSSHEAFF
cdr3_nt: TGTGCCAGCAGCTTATCCAGCCATGAAGCTTTCTTT

v_call: TRBV7-9
clone_size: few
j_call: TRBJ1-5
d_call: -
cdr3_aa: CASSTTELYQPQHF
cdr3_nt: TGTGCCAGCAGCACCACAGAGCTATATCAGCCCCAGCATTTT

v_call: TRBV5-1
clone_size: -
j_call: TRBJ2-2
d_call: TRBD1
cdr3_aa: CASSFEGQGTGELFF
cdr3_nt: TGCGCCAGCAGCTTCGAGGGACAGGGGACCGGGGAGCTGTTTTTT

v_call: TRBV6-5
clone_size: -
j_call: TRBJ2-7
d_call: TRBD2
cdr3_aa: CASSTRLAGSEQYF
cdr3_nt: TGTGCCAGCAGTACGCGACTAGCGGGAAGCGAGCAGTACTTC

v_call: TRBV28
clone_size: -
j_call: TRBJ2-1
d_call: -
cdr3_aa: CASSTPREYNEQFF
cdr3_nt: TGTGCCAGCAGCACACCCAGGGAGTACAATGAGCAGTTCTTC

v_call: TRBV13
clone_size: -
j_call: TRBJ2-3
d_call: TRBD2
cdr3_aa: CASSASTSGSPLGGTDTQYF
cdr3_nt: TGTGCCAGCAGCGCCTCGACTAGCGGGAGCCCCCTCGGTGGCACAGATACGCAGTATTTT

v_call: TRBV9
clone_size: -
j_call: TRBJ1-1
d_call: -
cdr3_aa: CASSVDGTEAFF
cdr3_nt: TGTGCCAGCAGCGTTGATGGGACTGAAGCTTTCTTT

v_call: TRBV5-1
clone_size: -
j_call: TRBJ2-2
d_call: -
cdr3_aa: CASSLGFRVNTGELFF
cdr3_nt: TGCGCCAGCAGCTTGGGATTTCGAGTTAACACCGGGGAGCTGTTTTTT

v_call: TRBV27
clone_size: -
j_call: TRBJ2-5
d_call: -
cdr3_aa: CASSYGGGPRYF
cdr3_nt: TGTGCCAGCAGTTATGGTGGCGGACCGAGATACTTC

v_call: TRBV13
clone_size: -
j_call: TRBJ2-7
d_call: -
cdr3_aa: CASSLGTLSSYEQYF
cdr3_nt: TGTGCCAGCAGCTTAGGCACCTTAAGCTCCTACGAGCAGTACTTC

v_call: TRBV7-9
clone_size: -
j_call: TRBJ2-7
d_call: -
cdr3_aa: CASSPRLIHEQYF
cdr3_nt: TGTGCCAGCAGCCCGAGACTAATCCACGAGCAGTACTTC

v_call: TRBV5-1
clone_size: -
j_call: TRBJ2-7
d_call: -
cdr3_aa: CASSPAGTSGGEQYF
cdr3_nt: TGCGCCAGCAGCCCGGCGGGGACAAGTGGCGGCGAGCAGTACTTC

v_call: TRBV18
clone_size: -
j_call: TRBJ2-4
d_call: -
cdr3_aa: CASSTGTPQNIQYF
cdr3_nt: TGTGCCAGCTCAACCGGGACTCCCCAAAACATTCAGTACTTC

v_call: TRBV7-9
clone_size: -
j_call: TRBJ1-2
d_call: -
cdr3_aa: CASPYGGGYTF
cdr3_nt: TGTGCCAGCCCGTACGGGGGCGGCTACACCTTC

v_call: TRBV7-3
clone_size: -
j_call: TRBJ2-1
d_call: -
cdr3_aa: CASSHSQGSNEQFF
cdr3_nt: TGTGCCAGCAGCCACTCCCAGGGGAGCAATGAGCAGTTCTTC

v_call: TRBV7-9
clone_size: -
j_call: TRBJ2-7
d_call: -
cdr3_aa: CASGALREQYF
cdr3_nt: TGCGCCAGCGGTGCCTTGAGGGAGCAGTACTTC

v_call: TRBV7-6
clone_size: -
j_call: TRBJ1-5
d_call: -
cdr3_aa: CASSSAVGDGNQPQHF
cdr3_nt: TGTGCCAGCAGCTCCGCTGTGGGGGATGGCAATCAGCCCCAGCATTTT

v_call: TRBV29-1
clone_size: -
j_call: TRBJ1-1
d_call: TRBD1
cdr3_aa: CSIRGRDTEAFF
cdr3_nt: TGCAGCATAAGGGGGCGGGACACTGAAGCTTTCTTT

v_call: TRBV7-3
clone_size: -
j_call: TRBJ2-5
d_call: -
cdr3_aa: CASSLLGSPVETQYF
cdr3_nt: TGTGCCAGCAGCTTATTGGGTAGCCCGGTGGAGACCCAGTACTTC

v_call: TRBV7-9
clone_size: few
j_call: TRBJ1-3
d_call: -
cdr3_aa: CASRPPESSGNTIYF
cdr3_nt: TGTGCCAGCAGACCTCCAGAGAGCTCTGGAAACACCATATATTTT